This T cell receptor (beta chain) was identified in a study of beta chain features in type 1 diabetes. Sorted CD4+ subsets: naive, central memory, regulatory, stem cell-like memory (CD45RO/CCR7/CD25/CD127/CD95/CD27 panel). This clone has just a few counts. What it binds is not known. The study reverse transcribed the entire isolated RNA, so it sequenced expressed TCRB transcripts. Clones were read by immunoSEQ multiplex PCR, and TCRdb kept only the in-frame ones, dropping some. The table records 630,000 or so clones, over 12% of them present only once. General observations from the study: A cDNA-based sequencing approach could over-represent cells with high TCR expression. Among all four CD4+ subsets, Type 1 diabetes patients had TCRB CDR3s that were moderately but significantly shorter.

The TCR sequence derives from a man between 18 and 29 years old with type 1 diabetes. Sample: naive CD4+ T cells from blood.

The DNA of the CDR3 is TGTGCCAGCAGCTTCGGGACAGGGGCCTACACAGATACGCAGTATTTT. Its translation is CASSFGTGAYTDTQYF. This chain connects TRBV9 to TRBJ2-3; 10 nucleotides agree with TRBD1. The CDR3 length is 16 residues. Germline trimming cut 4 bases from V and 2 bases from J; bases unmatched to any gene: 7. Germline loops: CDR1 SGDLS, CDR2 YYNGEE.